A single T cell receptor (beta chain) is shown here with its context. The data stem from a study of cytomegalovirus exposure and HLA in healthy donors. CDR3 length: 16 residues. Germline CDR1 is MNHNS and CDR2 is SASEGT. V shed 2 bases, J shed 1 base, and the junction held 5 bases outside the gene matches. PCR amplification relied on 60 Vbeta primers (plus 13 Jbeta primers). Some clones are missing from TCRdb's copy, which holds only in-frame ones; the method was immunoSEQ multiplex PCR. The sample carries approximately 85,000 clones, nearly 80% recorded once. The rearrangement links TRBV6-1 to TRBJ2-5; TRBD1 matches 9 bases. This TCR derives from a woman between 50 and 59 years old in good health and CMV-seropositive. Input material: PBMCs. CDR3 in DNA: TGTGCCAGCAGTGAACTTGGACAGGGGCGCCAAGAGACCCAGTACTTC. It encodes CASSELGQGRQETQYF.